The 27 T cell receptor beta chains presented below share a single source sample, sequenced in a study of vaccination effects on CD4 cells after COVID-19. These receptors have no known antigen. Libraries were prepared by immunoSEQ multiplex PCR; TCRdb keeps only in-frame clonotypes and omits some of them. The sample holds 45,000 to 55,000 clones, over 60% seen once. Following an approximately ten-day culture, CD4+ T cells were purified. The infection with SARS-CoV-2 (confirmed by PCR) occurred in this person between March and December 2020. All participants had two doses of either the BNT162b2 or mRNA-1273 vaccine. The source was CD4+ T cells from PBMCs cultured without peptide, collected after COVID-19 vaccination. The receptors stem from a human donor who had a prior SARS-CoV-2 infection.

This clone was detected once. The CDR3 here is CASSHYQTNTGELFF. The CDR3 DNA reads TGTGCCAGCAGCCACTACCAGACGAACACCGGGGAGCTGTTTTTT. The J gene is TRBJ2-2, the V gene TRBV3-1 (or the pseudogene TRBV3-2); the D is unclear. Trimming removed 3 bases at V and 0 bases at J, with 8 bases between. The CDR3 runs to 15 residues. Germline V gives CDR1 LGHDT, CDR2 YNNKEL (reference sequence).

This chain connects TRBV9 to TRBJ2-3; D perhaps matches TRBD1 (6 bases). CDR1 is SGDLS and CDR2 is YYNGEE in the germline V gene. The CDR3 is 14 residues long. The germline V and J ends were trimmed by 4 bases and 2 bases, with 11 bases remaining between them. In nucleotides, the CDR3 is TGTGCCAGCAGCCGAAGGACAGCCACAGATACGCAGTATTTT. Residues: CASSRRTATDTQYF.

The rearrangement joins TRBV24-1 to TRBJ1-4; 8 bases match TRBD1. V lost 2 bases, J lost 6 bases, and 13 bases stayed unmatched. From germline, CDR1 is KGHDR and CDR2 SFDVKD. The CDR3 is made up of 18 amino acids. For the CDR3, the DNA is TGTGCCACCAGTGATTCCAGGGGGCGCCGTATTGAGGATGAAAAACTGTTTTTT. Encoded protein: CATSDSRGRRIEDEKLFF.

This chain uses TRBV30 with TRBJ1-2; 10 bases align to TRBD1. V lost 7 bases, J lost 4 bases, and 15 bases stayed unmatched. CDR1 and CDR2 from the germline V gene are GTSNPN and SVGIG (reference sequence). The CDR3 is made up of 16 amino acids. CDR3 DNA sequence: TGTGCCTTTGACAGGGGGCTCGGTAGCTATGGCTATGGCTACACCTTC. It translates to CAFDRGLGSYGYGYTF.

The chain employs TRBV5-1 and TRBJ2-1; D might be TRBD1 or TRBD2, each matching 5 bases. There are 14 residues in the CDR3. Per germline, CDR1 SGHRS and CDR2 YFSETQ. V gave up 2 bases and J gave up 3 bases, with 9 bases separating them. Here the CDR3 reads CASSFWDGYNEQFF. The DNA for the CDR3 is TGCGCCAGCAGCTTCTGGGACGGCTACAATGAGCAGTTCTTC.

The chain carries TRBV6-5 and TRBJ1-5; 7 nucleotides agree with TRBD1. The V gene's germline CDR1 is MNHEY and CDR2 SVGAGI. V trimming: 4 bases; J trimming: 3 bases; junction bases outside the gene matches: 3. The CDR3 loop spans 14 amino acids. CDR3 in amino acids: CASSSTGPNQPQHF. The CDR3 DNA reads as TGTGCCAGCAGTTCGACAGGGCCCAATCAGCCCCAGCATTTT.

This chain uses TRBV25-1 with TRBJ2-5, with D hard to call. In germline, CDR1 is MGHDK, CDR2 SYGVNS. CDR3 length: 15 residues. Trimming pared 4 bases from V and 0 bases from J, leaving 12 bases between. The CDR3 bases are TGTGCCAGCAGTGTATATGACGGTTACCAAGAGACCCAGTACTTC. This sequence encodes CASSVYDGYQETQYF. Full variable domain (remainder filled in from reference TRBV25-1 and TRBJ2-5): EADIYQTPRYLVIGTGKKITLECSQTMGHDKMYWYQQDPGMELHLIHYSYGVNSTEKGDLSSESTVSRIRTEHFPLTLESARPSHTSQYLCASSVYDGYQETQYFGPGTRLLVL.

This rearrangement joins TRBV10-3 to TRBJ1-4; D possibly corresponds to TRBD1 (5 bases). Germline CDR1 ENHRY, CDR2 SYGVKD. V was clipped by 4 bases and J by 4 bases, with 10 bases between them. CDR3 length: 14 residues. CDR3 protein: CAISADRINEKLFF. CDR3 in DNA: TGTGCCATCAGTGCTGACAGAATTAATGAAAAACTGTTTTTT.

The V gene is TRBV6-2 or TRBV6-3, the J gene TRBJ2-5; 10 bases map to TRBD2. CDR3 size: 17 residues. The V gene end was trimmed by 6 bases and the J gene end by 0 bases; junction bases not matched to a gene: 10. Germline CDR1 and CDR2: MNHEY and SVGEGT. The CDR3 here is CASSAGLADLYQETQYF. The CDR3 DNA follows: TGTGCCAGCAGCGCAGGACTAGCGGACTTGTACCAAGAGACCCAGTACTTC.

The CDR3 DNA reads as TGTGCCACCAGCCGCACACAGGGTCCCGGGGAAAAACTGTTTTTT. Translating it yields CATSRTQGPGEKLFF. This rearrangement joins TRBV15 to TRBJ1-4; tentative D call: TRBD1 (6 bases). Trimming removed 5 bases from V and 8 bases from J, with 18 bases in between. Germline V gene sequence: CDR1 LNHNV, CDR2 YYDKDF (reference sequence). The CDR3 totals 15 residues.

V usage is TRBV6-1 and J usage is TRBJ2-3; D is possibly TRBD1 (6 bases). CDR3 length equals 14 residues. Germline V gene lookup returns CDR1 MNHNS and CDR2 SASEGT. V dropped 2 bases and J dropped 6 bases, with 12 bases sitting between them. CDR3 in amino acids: CASSELRGSDTQYF. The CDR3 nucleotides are TGTGCCAGCAGTGAACTCAGGGGATCGGATACGCAGTATTTT.

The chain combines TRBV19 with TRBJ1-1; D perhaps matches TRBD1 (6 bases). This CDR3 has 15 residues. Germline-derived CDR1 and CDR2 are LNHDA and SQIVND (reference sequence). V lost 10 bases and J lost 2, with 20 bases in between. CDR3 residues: CATTRRGGLNTEAFF. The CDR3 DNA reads TGTGCCACCACCCGGCGGGGGGGCTTAAACACTGAAGCTTTCTTT.

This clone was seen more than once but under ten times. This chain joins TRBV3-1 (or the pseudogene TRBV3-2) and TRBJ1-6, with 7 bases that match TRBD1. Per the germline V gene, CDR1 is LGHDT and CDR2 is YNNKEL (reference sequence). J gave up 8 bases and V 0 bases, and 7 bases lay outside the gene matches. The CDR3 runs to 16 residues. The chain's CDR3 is CASSQDRTGLHSPLHF. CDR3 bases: TGTGCCAGCAGCCAAGATAGGACAGGTCTCCATTCACCCCTCCACTTT.

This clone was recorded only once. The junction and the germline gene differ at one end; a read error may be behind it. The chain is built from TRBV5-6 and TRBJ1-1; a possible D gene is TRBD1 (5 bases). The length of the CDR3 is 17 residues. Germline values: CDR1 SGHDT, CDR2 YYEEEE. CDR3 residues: CASSLGPPTDLNTEAFF. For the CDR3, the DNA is TGTGCCAGCAGTTTGGGACCACCGACAGATCTGAACACTGAAGCTTTCTTT.

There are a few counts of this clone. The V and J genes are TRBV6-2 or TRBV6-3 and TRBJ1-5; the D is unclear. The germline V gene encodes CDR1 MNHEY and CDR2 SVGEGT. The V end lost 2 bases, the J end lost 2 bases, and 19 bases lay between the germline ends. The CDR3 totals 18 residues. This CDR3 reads CASSYPRGGRYGNQPQHF. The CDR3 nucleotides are TGTGCCAGCAGTTACCCCCGGGGAGGGCGCTACGGCAATCAGCCCCAGCATTTT.

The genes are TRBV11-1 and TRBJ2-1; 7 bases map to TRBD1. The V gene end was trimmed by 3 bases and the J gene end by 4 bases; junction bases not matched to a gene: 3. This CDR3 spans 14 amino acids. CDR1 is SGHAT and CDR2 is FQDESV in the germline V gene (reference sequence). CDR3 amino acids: CASSFQGEYNEQFF. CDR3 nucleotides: TGTGCCAGCAGCTTCCAGGGGGAATACAATGAGCAGTTCTTC.

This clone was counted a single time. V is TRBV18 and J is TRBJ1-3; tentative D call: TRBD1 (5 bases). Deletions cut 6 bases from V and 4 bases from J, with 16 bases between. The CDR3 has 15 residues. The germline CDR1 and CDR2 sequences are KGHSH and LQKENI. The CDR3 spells CASSLFGGYGNTIYF. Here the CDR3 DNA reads TGTGCCAGCTCTCTATTTGGGGGTTACGGAAACACCATATATTTT.

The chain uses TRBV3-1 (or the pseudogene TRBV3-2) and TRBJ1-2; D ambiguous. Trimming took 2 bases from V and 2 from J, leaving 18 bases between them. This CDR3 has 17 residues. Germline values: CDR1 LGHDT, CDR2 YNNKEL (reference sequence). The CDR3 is CASSQRAGYSPNYGYTF. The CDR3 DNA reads TGTGCCAGCAGCCAAAGGGCAGGTTACAGCCCAAACTATGGCTACACCTTC.

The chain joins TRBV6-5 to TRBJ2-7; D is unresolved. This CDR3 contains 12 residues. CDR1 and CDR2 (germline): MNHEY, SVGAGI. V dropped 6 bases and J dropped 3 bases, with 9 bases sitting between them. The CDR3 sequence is CASRSTYYEQYF. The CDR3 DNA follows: TGTGCCAGCAGGTCGACTTACTACGAGCAGTACTTC.

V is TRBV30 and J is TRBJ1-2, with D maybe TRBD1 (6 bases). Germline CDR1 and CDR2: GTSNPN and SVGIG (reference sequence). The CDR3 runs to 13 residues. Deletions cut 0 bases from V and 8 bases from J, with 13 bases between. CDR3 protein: CAWSVTGYLGYTF. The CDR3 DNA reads TGTGCCTGGAGTGTAACAGGGTATCTGGGCTACACCTTC.

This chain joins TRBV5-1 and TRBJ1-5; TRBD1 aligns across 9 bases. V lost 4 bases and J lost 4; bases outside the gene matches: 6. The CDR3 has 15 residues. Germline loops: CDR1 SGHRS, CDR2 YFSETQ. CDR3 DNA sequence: TGCGCCAGCAGCCTTTGGGGGACAGGGAATCAGCCCCAGCATTTT. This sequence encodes CASSLWGTGNQPQHF.

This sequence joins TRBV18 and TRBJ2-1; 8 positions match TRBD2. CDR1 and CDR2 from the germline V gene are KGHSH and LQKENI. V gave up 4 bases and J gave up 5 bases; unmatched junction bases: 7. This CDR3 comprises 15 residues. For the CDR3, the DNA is TGTGCCAGCTCACTAGTAGCGGGATTGGACAATGAGCAGTTCTTC. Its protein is CASSLVAGLDNEQFF.

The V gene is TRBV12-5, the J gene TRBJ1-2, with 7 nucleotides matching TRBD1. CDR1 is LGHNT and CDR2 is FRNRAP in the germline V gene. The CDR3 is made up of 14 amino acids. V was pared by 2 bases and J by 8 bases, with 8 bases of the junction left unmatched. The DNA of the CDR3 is TGTGCTAGTGGTTTGATCGGAGGGGGCTCCGGCTACACCTTC. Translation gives CASGLIGGGSGYTF.

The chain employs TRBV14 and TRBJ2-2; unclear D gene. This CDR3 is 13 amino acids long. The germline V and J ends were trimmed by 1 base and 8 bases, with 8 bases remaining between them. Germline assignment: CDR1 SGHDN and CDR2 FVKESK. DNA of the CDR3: TGTGCCAGCAGCCAAGTTAGTCTAGGGGAGCTGTTTTTT. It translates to CASSQVSLGELFF.

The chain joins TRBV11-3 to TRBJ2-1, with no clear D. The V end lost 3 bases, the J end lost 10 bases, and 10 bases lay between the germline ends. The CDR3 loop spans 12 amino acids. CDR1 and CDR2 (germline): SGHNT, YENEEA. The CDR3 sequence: CASSFGLGEQFF. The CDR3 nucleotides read TGTGCCAGCAGCTTTGGGCTCGGAGAGCAGTTCTTC.

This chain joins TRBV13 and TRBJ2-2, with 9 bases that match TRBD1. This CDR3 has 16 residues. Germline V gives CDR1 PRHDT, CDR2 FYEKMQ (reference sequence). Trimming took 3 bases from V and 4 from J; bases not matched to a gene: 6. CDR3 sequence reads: CASSFPGTGFTGELFF. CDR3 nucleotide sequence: TGTGCCAGCAGCTTCCCCGGGACAGGGTTCACCGGGGAGCTGTTTTTT.

Here the CDR3 DNA reads TGTGCCAGCAGCCATGATACAGAGACAGATACGCAGTATTTT. It translates to CASSHDTETDTQYF. V and J are TRBV7-3 and TRBJ2-3, with unresolved D. Germline V lookup: CDR1 SGHTA, CDR2 FQGTGA. With 5 bases removed from V and 3 bases from J, the gap between germline ends came to 12 bases. The CDR3 runs to 14 residues.